This entry describes one TCR beta chain. The antigen is undetermined. These data belong to a study of shared clonotypes between healthy human individuals. About the study: Those who served as donors were a couple of women and a few men between the ages of 18 and 49.

Study-wide results and caveats: The study sampled only blood, and tissue repertoires likely differ.

Every subset had its genomic DNA shared out evenly among several immunoSEQ plates. The data were produced by immunoSEQ multiplex PCR, yet TCRdb's version contains in-frame clones alone and is incomplete. Altogether over 2 million clones are present, less than 95% being singletons, with the ten largest covering 0.37%. This CDR3 region has 14 residues. V was trimmed by 1 base and J by 2 bases, leaving 9 bases between them. Germline V gene data show CDR1 as SGHNT and CDR2 as YYREEE (reference sequence). This sequence joins TRBV5-4 and TRBJ1-1; possible D gene TRBD1, 5 bases. What was sequenced was naive CD4+ T cells from PBMCs. Subset specified: CD45RA+ positively selected. The clonotype was recovered from a young man in good health. Some clones in this sample may be carry-over from other donors' samples. Written as DNA, the CDR3 is TGTGCCAGCAGCTTGATACAGGATAACACTGAAGCTTTCTTT. It translates to CASSLIQDNTEAFF.